This record concerns one TCR beta chain sequence. Looked up from germline, CDR1 is SGHAT and CDR2 is FQNNGV. CDR3 length equals 15 residues. V lost 5 bases and J lost 3; bases outside the gene matches: 3. The data originate from a study of blood T cell repertoires in COVID-19. Background on the study: Some COVID-19 samples were acute and others convalescent; all came from the United States, Italy and Spain. T cells, B-cell-depleted T cells, or PBMCs provided the cDNA or gDNA that served as material.

Per the original data handling: Estimated nucleated cell counts came from reference gene primer amplification. The data were produced by immunoSEQ multiplex PCR, yet TCRdb's version contains in-frame clones alone and is incomplete. That table supplies the V and J calls and clone size; D and trimming were determined from the DNA. Counted here are approximately 130,000 clones, 55% to 70% occurring once; the ten biggest clones make up 2% to 2.5%. The gene calls are TRBV11-2 and TRBJ2-2; the match to TRBD1 covers 10 bases. The sample consisted of peripheral blood. The source of this sequence is a woman aged 70-85 years with acute or convalescent COVID-19. The CDR3 here is CASSRQGADTGELFF. CDR3 bases: TGTGCCAGCAGCCGACAGGGGGCTGACACCGGGGAGCTGTTTTTT.